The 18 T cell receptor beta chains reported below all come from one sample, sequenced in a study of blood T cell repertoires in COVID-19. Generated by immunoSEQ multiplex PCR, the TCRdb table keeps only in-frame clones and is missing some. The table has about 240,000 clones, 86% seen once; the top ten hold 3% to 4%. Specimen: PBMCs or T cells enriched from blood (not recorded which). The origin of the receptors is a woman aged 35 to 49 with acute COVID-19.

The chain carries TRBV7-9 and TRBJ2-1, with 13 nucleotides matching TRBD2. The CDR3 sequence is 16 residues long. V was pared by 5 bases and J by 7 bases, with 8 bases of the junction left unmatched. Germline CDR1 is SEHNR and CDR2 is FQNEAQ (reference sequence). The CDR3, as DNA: TGTGCCAGCAGCCCGAGGACTAGCGGGAGAGGTAATGAGCAGTTCTTC. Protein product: CASSPRTSGRGNEQFF.

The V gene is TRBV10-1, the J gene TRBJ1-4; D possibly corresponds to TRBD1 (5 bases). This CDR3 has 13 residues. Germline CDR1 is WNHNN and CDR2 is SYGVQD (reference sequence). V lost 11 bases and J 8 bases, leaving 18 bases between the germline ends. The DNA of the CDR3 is TGCGCCGCCCCCGGGGGTCTAGGGGAAAAACTGTTTTTT. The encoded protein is CAAPGGLGEKLFF.

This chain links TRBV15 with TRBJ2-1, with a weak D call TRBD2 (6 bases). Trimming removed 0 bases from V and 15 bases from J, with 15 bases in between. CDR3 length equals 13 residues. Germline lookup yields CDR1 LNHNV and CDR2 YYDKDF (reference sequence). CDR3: CATSRDKSGRPFF. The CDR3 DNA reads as TGTGCCACCAGCAGAGATAAGAGCGGGCGGCCGTTCTTC.

The CDR3 loop is CAWSSTSGGYEQYF. The CDR3 DNA reads as TGTGCCTGGAGTTCGACTAGCGGGGGGTACGAGCAGTACTTC. The J gene is TRBJ2-7, the V gene TRBV30, with TRBD2 matching over 13 bases. Germline V gives CDR1 GTSNPN, CDR2 SVGIG (reference sequence). The CDR3 is made up of 14 amino acids. Losses at the gene ends were 2 bases for V and 4 bases for J; bases not matched to a gene: 2.

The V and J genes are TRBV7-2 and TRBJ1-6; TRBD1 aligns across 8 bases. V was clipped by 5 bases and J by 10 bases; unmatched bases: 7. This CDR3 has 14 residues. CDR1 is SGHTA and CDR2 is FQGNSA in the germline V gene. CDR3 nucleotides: TGTGCCAGCAGCCTATACAGGGGGGGATCACCCCTCCACTTT. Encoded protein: CASSLYRGGSPLHF. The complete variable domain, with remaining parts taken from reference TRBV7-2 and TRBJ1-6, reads GAGVSQSPSNKVTEKGKDVELRCDPISGHTALYWYRQSLGQGLEFLIYFQGNSAPDKSGLPSDRFSAERTGGSVSTLTIQRTQQEDSAVYLCASSLYRGGSPLHFGNGTRLTVT.

DNA of the CDR3: TGCGCCAGCAGTGAGACTAGCGGGAGGCAAATCAAAAACATTCAGTACTTC. Protein sequence: CASSETSGRQIKNIQYF. The rearrangement links TRBV10-2 to TRBJ2-4, with TRBD2 matching over 12 bases. V trimming: 2 bases; J trimming: 3 bases; junction bases outside the gene matches: 5. The CDR3 is made up of 17 amino acids. Germline loops: CDR1 WSHSY, CDR2 SAAADI.

Written as DNA, the CDR3 is TGTGCCAGCAGCTCCGGTTTAGCGGAGCACAATGAGCAGTTCTTC. It translates to CASSSGLAEHNEQFF. The V gene is TRBV5-5, the J gene TRBJ2-1; D possibly corresponds to TRBD2 (6 bases). This CDR3 is built from 15 residues. V dropped 3 bases and J dropped 5 bases, with 15 bases sitting between them. The germline V gene has CDR1 SGHKS and CDR2 YYEKEE (reference sequence).

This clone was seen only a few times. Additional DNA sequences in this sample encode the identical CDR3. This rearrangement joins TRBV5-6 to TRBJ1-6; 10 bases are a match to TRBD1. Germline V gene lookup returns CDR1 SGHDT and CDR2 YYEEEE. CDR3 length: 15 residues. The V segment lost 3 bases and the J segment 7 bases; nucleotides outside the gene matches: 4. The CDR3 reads CASSSGQGENSPLHF. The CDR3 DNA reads TGTGCCAGCAGCTCCGGACAGGGGGAGAATTCACCCCTCCACTTT. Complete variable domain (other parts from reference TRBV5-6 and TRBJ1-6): DAGVTQSPTHLIKTRGQQVTLRCSPKSGHDTVSWYQQALGQGPQFIFQYYEEEERQRGNFPDRFSGHQFPNYSSELNVNALLLGDSALYLCASSSGQGENSPLHFGNGTRLTVT.

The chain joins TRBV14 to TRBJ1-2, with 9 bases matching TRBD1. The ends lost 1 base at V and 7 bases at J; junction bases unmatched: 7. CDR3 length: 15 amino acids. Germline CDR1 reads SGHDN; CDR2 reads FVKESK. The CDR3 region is CASSQGDREYPGYTF. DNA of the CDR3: TGTGCCAGCAGCCAAGGGGACAGGGAATATCCTGGCTACACCTTC.

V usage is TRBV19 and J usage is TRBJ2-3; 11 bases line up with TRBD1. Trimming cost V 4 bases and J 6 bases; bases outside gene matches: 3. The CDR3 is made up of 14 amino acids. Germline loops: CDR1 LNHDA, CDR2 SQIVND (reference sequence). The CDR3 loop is CASSRGTGGDTQYF. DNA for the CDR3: TGTGCCAGTAGTAGAGGGACAGGGGGGGATACGCAGTATTTT.

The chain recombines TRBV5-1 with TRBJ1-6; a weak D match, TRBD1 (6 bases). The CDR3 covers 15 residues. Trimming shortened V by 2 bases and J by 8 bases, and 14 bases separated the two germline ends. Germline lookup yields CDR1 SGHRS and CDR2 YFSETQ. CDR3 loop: CASSFGQNWDSPLHF. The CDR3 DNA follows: TGCGCCAGCAGCTTCGGACAGAACTGGGATTCACCCCTCCACTTT.

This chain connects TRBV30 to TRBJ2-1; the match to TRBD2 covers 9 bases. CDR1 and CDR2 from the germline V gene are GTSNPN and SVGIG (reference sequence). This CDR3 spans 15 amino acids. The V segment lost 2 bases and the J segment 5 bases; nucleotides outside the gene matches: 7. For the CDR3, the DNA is TGTGCCTGGAGTCAGTTACTAGCGGGTCACAATGAGCAGTTCTTC. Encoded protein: CAWSQLLAGHNEQFF.

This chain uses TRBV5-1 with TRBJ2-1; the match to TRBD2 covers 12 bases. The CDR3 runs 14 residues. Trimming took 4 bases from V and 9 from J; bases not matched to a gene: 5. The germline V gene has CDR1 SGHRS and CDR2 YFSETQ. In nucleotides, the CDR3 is TGCGCCAGCAGCGCCCGGACTAGCGGGGTTGAGCAGTTCTTC. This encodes CASSARTSGVEQFF.

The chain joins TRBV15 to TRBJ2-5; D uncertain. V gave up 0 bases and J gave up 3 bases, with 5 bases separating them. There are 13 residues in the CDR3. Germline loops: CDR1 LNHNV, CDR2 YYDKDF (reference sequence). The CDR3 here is CATSREFKETQYF. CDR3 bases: TGTGCCACCAGCAGAGAATTCAAAGAGACCCAGTACTTC. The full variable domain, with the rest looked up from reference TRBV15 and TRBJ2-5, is DAMVIQNPRYQVTQFGKPVTLSCSQTLNHNVMYWYQQKSSQAPKLLFHYYDKDFNNEADTPDNFQSRRPNTSFCFLDIRSPGLGDTAMYLCATSREFKETQYFGPGTRLLVL.

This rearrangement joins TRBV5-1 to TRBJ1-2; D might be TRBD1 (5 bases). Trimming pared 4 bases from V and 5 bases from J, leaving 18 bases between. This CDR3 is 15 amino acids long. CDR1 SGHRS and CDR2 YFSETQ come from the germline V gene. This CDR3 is CASSRGTAASYGYTF. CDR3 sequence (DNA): TGCGCCAGCAGCAGAGGGACTGCAGCCAGTTATGGCTACACCTTC.

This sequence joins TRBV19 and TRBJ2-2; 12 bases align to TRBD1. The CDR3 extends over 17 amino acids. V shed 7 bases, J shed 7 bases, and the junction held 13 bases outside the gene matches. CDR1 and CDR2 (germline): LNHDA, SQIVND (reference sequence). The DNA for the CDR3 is TGTGCCAGTACCTCCCTCCCGGGACAGGGGGCAGTCGGGGAGCTGTTTTTT. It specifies CASTSLPGQGAVGELFF.

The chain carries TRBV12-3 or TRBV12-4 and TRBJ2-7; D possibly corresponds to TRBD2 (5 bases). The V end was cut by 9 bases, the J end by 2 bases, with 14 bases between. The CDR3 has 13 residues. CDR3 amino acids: CASRRGGTYEQYF. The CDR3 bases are TGTGCCAGTAGAAGAGGAGGAACCTACGAGCAGTACTTC.

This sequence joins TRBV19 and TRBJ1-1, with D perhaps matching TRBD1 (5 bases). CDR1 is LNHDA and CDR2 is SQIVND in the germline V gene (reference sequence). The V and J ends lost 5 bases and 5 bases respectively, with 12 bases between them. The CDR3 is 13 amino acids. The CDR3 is CASSSARGTEAFF. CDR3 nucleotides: TGTGCCAGTAGTTCGGCGCGGGGGACTGAAGCTTTCTTT.